This T cell receptor beta chain stems from a study of T cell repertoires in cytomegalovirus infection. Across the study: Alongside well-studied HLA-B-restricted CMV epitopes, recently identified HLA-C-restricted CMV epitopes were also used. Both a matching HLA type and CMV infection were indicated by public TCR beta signatures. Overall study results and limits: CMV-specific TCR beta clonotypes restricted by HLA-C dominated the ex vivo response. The cumulative frequency of public TCR beta families identified carriers of CMV plus the relevant HLA.

The germline CDR1 and CDR2 sequences are LNHDA and SQIVND (reference sequence). With 1 base removed from V and 0 bases from J, the gap between germline ends came to 9 bases. This CDR3 region has 15 residues. In TCRdb, the reads were re-called with MiXCR into one record per CDR3 protein. The table lists about a million distinct CDR3 sequences, roughly 30% of them singletons, with more than 12% in the top ten. Notes on this clonotype: As yet, its antigen is unknown.

This rearrangement joins TRBV19 to TRBJ1-1, with TRBD1 as a possible D gene (5 bases). Sequenced material: cultured CD8+ T cells from PBMCs, taken from culture after CMV antigen stimulation. The clonotype was recovered from a human donor in good health (CMV status not recorded). Some clones in this sample may be carry-over from other donors' samples. Here the CDR3 reads CASSIGTTMNTEAFF. The CDR3 DNA sequence: TGTGCCAGTAGTATAGGGACAACGATGAACACTGAAGCTTTCTTT.